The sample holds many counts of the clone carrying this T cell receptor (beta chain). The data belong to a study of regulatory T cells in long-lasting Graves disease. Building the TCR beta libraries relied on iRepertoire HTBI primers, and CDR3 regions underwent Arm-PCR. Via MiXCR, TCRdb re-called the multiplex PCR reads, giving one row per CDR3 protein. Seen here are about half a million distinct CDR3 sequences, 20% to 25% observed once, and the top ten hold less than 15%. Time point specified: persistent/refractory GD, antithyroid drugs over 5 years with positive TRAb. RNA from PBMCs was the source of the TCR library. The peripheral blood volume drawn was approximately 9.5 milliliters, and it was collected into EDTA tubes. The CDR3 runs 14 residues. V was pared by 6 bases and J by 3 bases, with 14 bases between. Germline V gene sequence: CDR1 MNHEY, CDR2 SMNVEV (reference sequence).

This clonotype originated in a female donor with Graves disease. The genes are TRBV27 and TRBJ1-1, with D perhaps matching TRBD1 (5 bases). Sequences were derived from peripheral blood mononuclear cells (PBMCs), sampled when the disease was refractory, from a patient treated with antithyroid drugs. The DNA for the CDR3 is TGTGCCAGCAGCCTGGGACCGGGGGACACTGAAGCTTTCTTT. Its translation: CASSLGPGDTEAFF.